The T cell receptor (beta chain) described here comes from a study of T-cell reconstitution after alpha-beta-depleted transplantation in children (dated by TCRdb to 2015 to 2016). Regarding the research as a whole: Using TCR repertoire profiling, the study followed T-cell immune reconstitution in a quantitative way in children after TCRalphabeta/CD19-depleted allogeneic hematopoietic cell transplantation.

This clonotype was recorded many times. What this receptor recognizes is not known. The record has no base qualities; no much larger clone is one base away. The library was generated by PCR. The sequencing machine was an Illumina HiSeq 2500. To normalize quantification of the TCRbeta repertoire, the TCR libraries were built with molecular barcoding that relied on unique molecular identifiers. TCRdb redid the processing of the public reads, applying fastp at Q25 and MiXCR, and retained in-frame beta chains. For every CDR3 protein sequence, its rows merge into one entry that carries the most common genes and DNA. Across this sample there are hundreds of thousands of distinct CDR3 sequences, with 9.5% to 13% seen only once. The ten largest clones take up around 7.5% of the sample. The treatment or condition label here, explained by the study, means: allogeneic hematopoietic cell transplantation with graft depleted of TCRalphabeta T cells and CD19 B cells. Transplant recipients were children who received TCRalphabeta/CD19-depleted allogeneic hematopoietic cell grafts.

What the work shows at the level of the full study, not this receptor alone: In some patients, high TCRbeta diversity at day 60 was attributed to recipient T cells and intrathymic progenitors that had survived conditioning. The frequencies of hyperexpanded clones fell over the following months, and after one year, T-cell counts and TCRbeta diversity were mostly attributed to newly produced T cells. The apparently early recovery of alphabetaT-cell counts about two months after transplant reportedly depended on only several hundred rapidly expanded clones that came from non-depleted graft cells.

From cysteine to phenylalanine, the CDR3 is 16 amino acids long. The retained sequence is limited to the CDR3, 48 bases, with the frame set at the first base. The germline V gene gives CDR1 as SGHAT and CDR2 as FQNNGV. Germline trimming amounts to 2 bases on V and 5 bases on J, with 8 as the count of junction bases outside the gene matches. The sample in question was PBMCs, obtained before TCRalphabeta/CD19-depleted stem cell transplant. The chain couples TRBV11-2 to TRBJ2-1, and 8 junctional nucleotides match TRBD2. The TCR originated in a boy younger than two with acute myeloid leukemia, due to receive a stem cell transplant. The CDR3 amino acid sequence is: CASSLTGGLTHNEQFF. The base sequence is TGTGCCAGCAGCTTAACGGGGGGGCTCACCCACAATGAGCAGTTCTTC.